These T cell receptor beta chains were read from a single sample in a study of T cell responses to AZD1222 COVID-19 vaccine. The data were produced by immunoSEQ multiplex PCR, yet TCRdb's version contains in-frame clones alone and is incomplete. Of more than 100,000 clones in the sample, more than 75% were seen once. This specimen consisted of peripheral blood, obtained on day 0 of AZD1222 vaccination. The receptor source for this set is an adult in good health. Each CDR3 is given with its conserved first and last residue. The D gene is left open where the match is weak. Clone size is given for some rows only: seen once, a few or many times, or a class if the clone is expanded.

-	TRBV7-2	TRBJ1-1	few	TGTGCCAGCAGCCAAGAAGGGGGTAGGGGCACTGAAGCTTTCTTT	CASSQEGGRGTEAFF
-	TRBV7-2	TRBJ1-4	-	TGTGCCAGCAGCTTAGTCTGGGGGCGGGAAGAAAAACTGTTTTTT	CASSLVWGREEKLFF
TRBD2	TRBV7-2	TRBJ2-5	-	TGTGCCAGCAGCAAACAAAGCGGGAGTGGTGAGACCCAGTACTTC	CASSKQSGSGETQYF
-	TRBV9	TRBJ2-1	-	TGTGCCAGCAGCGTGTCGCGGACCTACAATGAGCAGTTCTTC	CASSVSRTYNEQFF
-	TRBV30	TRBJ1-1	few	TGTGCCTGGAGAAGAGGGCGGGTTAACACTGAAGCTTTCTTT	CAWRRGRVNTEAFF
-	TRBV27	TRBJ2-3	-	TGTGCCTCCAAACGACAAGGGTCCACAGATACGCAGTATTTT	CASKRQGSTDTQYF
TRBD2	TRBV4-2	TRBJ2-2	-	TGTGCCAGCAGCTCAACGGGGCTAGCGGGGGGCACCGGGGAGCTGTTTTTT	CASSSTGLAGGTGELFF
-	TRBV7-9	TRBJ2-7	-	TGTGCCAGCAGCCCTAGGGACTTCTACGAGCAGTACTTC	CASSPRDFYEQYF
-	TRBV4-2	TRBJ1-5	-	TGTGCCAGCAGCCAAGAAAGCCAGGGTAGAGGGAGCAATCAGCCCCAGCATTTT	CASSQESQGRGSNQPQHF
-	TRBV29-1	TRBJ1-5	-	TGCAGCGTTGCAGAATCCCTCAATCAGCCCCAGCATTTT	CSVAESLNQPQHF
TRBD1	TRBV4-2	TRBJ1-1	-	TGTGCCAGCAGCCAAGGGGACAGGCAATCCGAAGCTTTCTTT	CASSQGDRQSEAFF
-	TRBV6-1	TRBJ2-1	-	TGTGCCAGCAGTGAAAGGAGGTGGGGTAACAATGAGCAGTTCTTC	CASSERRWGNNEQFF
TRBD2	TRBV7-8	TRBJ2-7	-	TGTGCCCCTGGGCGGGAGCGAACCTACGAGCAGTACTTC	CAPGRERTYEQYF
TRBD1	TRBV3-1/TRBV3-2	TRBJ1-2	-	TGTGCCAGCAGCCAGTATACAGGGGGCACAGATGGCTACACCTTC	CASSQYTGGTDGYTF
-	TRBV6-2/TRBV6-3	TRBJ2-7	-	TGTGCCAGCAGTTGGAGGCCTTCCGGGGCGCACGAGCAGTACTTC	CASSWRPSGAHEQYF
TRBD1	TRBV4-2	TRBJ2-1	-	TGTGCCAGCAGCCAAGACCGACAGGGGTACGATGAGCAGTTCTTC	CASSQDRQGYDEQFF
-	TRBV3-1/TRBV3-2	TRBJ1-1	-	TGTGCCAGCAGCCCCCACGAGATCAGAACGAACACTGAAGCTTTCTTT	CASSPHEIRTNTEAFF
TRBD2	TRBV7-3	TRBJ2-1	-	TGTGCCAGCAGCCCTAGTGGACTAGCGGGAGATGGGCGGCATGAGCAGTTCTTC	CASSPSGLAGDGRHEQFF
-	TRBV5-4	TRBJ2-7	-	TGTGCCAGCAGCTTGGACCAGGGTTCCTACGAGCAGTACTTC	CASSLDQGSYEQYF
-	TRBV20-1	TRBJ1-4	once	TGCAGTGCTAGTCTCCCCGAAGGACGGACTAATGAAAAACTGTTTTTT	CSASLPEGRTNEKLFF